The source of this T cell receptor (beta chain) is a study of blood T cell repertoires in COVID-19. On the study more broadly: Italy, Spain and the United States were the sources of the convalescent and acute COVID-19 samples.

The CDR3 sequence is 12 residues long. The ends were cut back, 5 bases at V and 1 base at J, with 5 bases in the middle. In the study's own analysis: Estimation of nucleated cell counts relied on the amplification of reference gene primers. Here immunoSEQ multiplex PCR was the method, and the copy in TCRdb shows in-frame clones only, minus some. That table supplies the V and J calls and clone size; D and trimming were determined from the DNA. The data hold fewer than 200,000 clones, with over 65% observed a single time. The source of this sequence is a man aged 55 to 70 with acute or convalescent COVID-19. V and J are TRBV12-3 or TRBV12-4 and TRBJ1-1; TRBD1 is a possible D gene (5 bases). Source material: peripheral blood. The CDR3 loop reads CASSQGNTEAFF. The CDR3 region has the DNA TGTGCCAGCAGTCAGGGGAACACTGAAGCTTTCTTT.